This T cell receptor (beta chain) emerged from a study of blood T cell repertoires in COVID-19. About the study: In each case, the material was cDNA or gDNA derived from T cells, B-cell-depleted T cells, or PBMCs.

CDR1 and CDR2 from the germline V gene are MGHRA and YSYEKL. Trimming took 4 bases from V and 3 from J, leaving 18 bases between them. This CDR3 has 16 amino acids. Here immunoSEQ multiplex PCR was the method, and the copy in TCRdb shows in-frame clones only, minus some. The sample yields about 160,000 clones, 75% to 90% seen once. Study members were between roughly 18 and 89 years old and lived in 24 US regions. Participants reported their clinical history, and cohort assignment relied on those reports. The clonotype comes from a woman in her forties or fifties who had recovered from COVID-19. The chain recombines TRBV4-1 with TRBJ1-2, with D tentatively TRBD1 (6 bases). Input material: PBMCs or T cells enriched from blood (not recorded which). The CDR3 spells CASSLRLGTSHYGYTF. DNA for the CDR3: TGCGCCAGCAGCCTTCGACTGGGGACAAGTCACTATGGCTACACCTTC.